This T cell receptor (beta chain) was documented in a study of Tregs in tolerant kidney transplant recipients. Profiling relied on immunoSEQ multiplex PCR, and the TCRdb table lists in-frame clones only, not all of them. The sample records about 59,000 clones, 83% being singletons. The CDR3 consists of 12 residues. Germline CDR1 is SGHTA and CDR2 is FQGNSA. V was clipped by 3 bases and J by 4 bases, with 7 bases between them. The sequencing sample was made of CD4+ T cells from blood. The chain recombines TRBV7-2 with TRBJ2-7; possible D gene TRBD1, 6 bases. This clonotype originated in a human donor in good health. CDR3 nucleotide sequence: TGTGCCAGCAGCTTTACAGGGTACGAGCAGTACTTC. Its translation: CASSFTGYEQYF. The full variable domain, completed using reference TRBV7-2 and TRBJ2-7, is GAGVSQSPSNKVTEKGKDVELRCDPISGHTALYWYRQSLGQGLEFLIYFQGNSAPDKSGLPSDRFSAERTGGSVSTLTIQRTQQEDSAVYLCASSFTGYEQYFGPGTRLTVT.